This T cell receptor (beta chain) comes out of a study of cytomegalovirus exposure and HLA in healthy donors. Whole-study findings and limits: Most TCR sequences were seen very rarely across donors, but some public TCRs occurred in many. After further analysis at a later stage, roughly 16,000 TCR beta sequences were associated with HLA alleles at 0.05 false discovery rate.

Concerning this clone itself: Its target is unknown. A read error may account for a junction end that differs from germline. The sample holds other DNA sequences that translate to the same CDR3.

Germline CDR1 SGDLS, CDR2 YYNGEE. The CDR3 is 16 amino acids. The PCR employed 60 Vbeta primers together with 13 Jbeta primers. Repertoires were generated with immunoSEQ multiplex PCR, while TCRdb's copy carries only in-frame clones and drops some. The table records around 86,000 clones, more than 60% of them present only once. The chain uses TRBV9 and TRBJ1-5; D is unclear. The sample taken for sequencing was PBMCs. This TCR was sampled from a man aged 45 to 65 in good health and CMV-seropositive. As DNA, the CDR3 is TGTGCCAGCAGCTCGGGCCCCGGGAAAAGCAACCAGCCCCAGCATTTT. Translation: CASSSGPGKSNQPQHF.